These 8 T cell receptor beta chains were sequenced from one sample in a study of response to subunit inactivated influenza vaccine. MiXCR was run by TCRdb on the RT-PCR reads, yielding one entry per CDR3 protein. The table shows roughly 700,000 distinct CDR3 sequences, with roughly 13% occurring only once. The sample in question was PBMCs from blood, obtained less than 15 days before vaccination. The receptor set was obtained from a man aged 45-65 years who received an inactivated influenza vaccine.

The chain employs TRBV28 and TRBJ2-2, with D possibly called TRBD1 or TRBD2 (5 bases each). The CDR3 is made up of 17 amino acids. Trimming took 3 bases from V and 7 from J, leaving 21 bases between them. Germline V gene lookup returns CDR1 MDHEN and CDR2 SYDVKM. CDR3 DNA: TGTGCCAGCAGTTTTCTATCGGGGAAAACACAGGACGGGGAGCTGTTTTTT. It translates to CASSFLSGKTQDGELFF. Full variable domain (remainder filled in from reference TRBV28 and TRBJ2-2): DVKVTQSSRYLVKRTGEKVFLECVQDMDHENMFWYRQDPGLGLRLIYFSYDVKMKEKGDIPEGYSVSREKKERFSLILESASTNQTSMYLCASSFLSGKTQDGELFFGEGSRLTVL.

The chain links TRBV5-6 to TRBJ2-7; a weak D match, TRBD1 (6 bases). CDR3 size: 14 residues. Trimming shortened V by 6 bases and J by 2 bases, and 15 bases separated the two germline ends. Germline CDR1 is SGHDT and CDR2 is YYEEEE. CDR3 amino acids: CASTENREPYEQYF. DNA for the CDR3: TGTGCCAGCACGGAAAACAGGGAGCCCTACGAGCAGTACTTC.

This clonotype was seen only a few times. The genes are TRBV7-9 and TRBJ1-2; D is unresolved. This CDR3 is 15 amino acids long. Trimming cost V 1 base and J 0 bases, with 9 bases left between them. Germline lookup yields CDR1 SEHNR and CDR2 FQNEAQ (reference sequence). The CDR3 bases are TGTGCCAGCAGCTTAGTGGGCAGCTCTAACTATGGCTACACCTTC. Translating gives CASSLVGSSNYGYTF. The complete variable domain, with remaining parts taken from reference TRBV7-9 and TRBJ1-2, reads DTGVSQNPRHKITKRGQNVTFRCDPISEHNRLYWYRQTLGQGPEFLTYFQNEAQLEKSRLLSDRFSAERPKGSFSTLEIQRTEQGDSAMYLCASSLVGSSNYGYTFGSGTRLTVV.

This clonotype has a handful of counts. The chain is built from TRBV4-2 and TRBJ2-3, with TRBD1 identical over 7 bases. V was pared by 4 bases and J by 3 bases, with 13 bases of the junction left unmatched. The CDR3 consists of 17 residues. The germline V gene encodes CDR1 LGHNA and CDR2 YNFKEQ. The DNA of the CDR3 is TGTGCCAGCAGCCTTCAGGGGGAAACGATTTATACAGATACGCAGTATTTT. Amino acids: CASSLQGETIYTDTQYF.

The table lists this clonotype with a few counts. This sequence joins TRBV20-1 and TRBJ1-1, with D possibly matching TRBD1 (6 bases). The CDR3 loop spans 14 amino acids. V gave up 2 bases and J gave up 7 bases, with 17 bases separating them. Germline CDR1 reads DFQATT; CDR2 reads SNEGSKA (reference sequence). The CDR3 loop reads CSARFRGAIFEAFF. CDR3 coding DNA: TGCAGTGCTAGATTCAGGGGCGCAATTTTTGAAGCTTTCTTT.

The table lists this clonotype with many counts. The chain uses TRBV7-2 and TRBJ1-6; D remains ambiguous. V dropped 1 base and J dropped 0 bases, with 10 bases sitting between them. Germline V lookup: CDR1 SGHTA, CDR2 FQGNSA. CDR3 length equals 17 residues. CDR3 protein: CASSLVEGYSYNSPLHF. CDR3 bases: TGTGCCAGCAGCTTAGTTGAAGGTTACTCCTATAATTCACCCCTCCACTTT.

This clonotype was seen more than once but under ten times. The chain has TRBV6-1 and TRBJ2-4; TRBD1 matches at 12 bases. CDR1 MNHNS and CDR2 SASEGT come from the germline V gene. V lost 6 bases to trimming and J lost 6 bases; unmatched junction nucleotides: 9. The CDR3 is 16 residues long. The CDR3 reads CASSPGKGQGANIQYF. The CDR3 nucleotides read TGTGCCAGCAGCCCGGGGAAGGGACAGGGGGCAAACATTCAGTACTTC.

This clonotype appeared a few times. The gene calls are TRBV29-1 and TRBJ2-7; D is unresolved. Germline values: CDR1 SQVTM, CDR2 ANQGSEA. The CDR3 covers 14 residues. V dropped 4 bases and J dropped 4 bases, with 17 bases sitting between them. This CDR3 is CSVVWAERSYEQYF. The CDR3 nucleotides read TGCAGCGTTGTTTGGGCCGAGCGTTCGTACGAGCAGTACTTC.